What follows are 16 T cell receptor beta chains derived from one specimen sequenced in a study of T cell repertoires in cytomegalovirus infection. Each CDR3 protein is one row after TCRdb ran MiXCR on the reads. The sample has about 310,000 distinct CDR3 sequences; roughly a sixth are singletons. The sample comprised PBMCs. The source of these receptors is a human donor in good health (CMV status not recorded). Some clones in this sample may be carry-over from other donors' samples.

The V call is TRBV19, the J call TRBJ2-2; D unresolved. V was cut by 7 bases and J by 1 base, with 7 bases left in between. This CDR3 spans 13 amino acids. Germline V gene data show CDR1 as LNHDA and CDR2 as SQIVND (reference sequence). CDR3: CASTDQNTGELFF. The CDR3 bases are TGTGCCAGTACGGACCAGAACACCGGGGAGCTGTTTTTT. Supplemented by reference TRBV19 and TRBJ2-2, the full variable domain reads DGGITQSPKYLFRKEGQNVTLSCEQNLNHDAMYWYRQDPGQGLRLIYYSQIVNDFQKGDIAEGYSVSREKKESFPLTVTSAQKNPTAFYLCASTDQNTGELFFGEGSRLTVL.

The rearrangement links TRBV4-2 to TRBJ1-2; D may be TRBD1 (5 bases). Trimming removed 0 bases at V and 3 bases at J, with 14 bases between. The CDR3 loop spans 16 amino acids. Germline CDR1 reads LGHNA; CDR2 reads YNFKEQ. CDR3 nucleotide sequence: TGTGCCAGCAGCCAAGATCTCGGGCGAGGGGACTATGGCTACACCTTC. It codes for CASSQDLGRGDYGYTF.

The chain's CDR3 is CASSYGEGNTIYF. CDR3 coding DNA: TGTGCCAGCAGTTATGGGGAAGGAAACACCATATATTTT. The chain links TRBV6-6 to TRBJ1-3; D not certain. Germline V CDR1 and CDR2: MNHNY, SVGAGI (reference sequence). V lost 3 bases and J 4 bases, leaving 7 bases between the germline ends. The CDR3 runs to 13 residues.

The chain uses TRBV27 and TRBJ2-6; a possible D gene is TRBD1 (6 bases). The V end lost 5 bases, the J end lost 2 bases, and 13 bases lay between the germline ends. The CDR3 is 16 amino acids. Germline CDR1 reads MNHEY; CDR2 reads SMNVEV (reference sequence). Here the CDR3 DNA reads TGTGCCAGCAGTGTAGCAGGGGATGCTGGGGCCAACGTCCTGACTTTC. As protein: CASSVAGDAGANVLTF.

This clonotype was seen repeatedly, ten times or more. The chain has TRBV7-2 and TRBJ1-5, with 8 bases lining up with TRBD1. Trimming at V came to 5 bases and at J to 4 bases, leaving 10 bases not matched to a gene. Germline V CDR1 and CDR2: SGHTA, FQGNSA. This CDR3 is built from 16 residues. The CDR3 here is CASSPRTGMENQPQHF. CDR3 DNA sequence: TGTGCCAGCAGCCCGCGGACAGGGATGGAGAATCAGCCCCAGCATTTT.

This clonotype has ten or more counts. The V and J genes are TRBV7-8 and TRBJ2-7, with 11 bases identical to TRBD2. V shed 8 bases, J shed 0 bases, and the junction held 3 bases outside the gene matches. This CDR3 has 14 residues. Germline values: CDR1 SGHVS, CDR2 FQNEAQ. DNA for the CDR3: TGTGCCAGCCGGACTAGCGGGCCCTCCTACGAGCAGTACTTC. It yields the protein CASRTSGPSYEQYF.

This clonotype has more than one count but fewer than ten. CDR3 sequence: CASSLGTGGRDQPQHF. The CDR3 region has the DNA TGTGCCAGCAGCTTAGGGACAGGGGGCAGAGATCAGCCCCAGCATTTT. The chain recombines TRBV7-2 with TRBJ1-5; TRBD1 aligns across 11 bases. There are 16 residues in the CDR3. The junction had 4 bases not matched to a gene; V was cut back by 1 base and J by 5 bases. CDR1 SGHTA and CDR2 FQGNSA come from the germline V gene.

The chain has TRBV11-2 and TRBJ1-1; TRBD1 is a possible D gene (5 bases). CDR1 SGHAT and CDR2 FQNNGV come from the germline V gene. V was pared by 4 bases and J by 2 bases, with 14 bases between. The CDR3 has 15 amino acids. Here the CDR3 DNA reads TGTGCCAGCAGCTCAGTGGGGGGTTTCAACACTGAAGCTTTCTTT. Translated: CASSSVGGFNTEAFF.

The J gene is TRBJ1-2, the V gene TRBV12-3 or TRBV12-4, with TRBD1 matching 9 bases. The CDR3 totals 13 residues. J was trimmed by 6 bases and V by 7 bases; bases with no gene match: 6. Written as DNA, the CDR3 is TGTGCCAGCAAACAGGGGGCTCTTAATGGCTACACCTTC. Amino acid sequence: CASKQGALNGYTF.

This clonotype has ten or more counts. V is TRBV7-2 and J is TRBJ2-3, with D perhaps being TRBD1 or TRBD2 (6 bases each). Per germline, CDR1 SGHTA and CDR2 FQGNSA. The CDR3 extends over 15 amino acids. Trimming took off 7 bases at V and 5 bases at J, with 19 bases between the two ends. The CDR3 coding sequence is TGTGCCAGCACCCCATTAGGGGGGTACATAGATACGCAGTATTTT. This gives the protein CASTPLGGYIDTQYF.

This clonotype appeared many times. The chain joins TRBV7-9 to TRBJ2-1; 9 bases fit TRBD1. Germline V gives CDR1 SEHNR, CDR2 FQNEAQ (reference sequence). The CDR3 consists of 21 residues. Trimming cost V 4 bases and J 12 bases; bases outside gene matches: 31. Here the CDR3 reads CASSSEIPVGPGTGYLGVQFF. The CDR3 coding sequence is TGTGCCAGCAGCTCAGAGATCCCCGTAGGGCCCGGGACAGGGTATCTTGGTGTGCAGTTCTTC.

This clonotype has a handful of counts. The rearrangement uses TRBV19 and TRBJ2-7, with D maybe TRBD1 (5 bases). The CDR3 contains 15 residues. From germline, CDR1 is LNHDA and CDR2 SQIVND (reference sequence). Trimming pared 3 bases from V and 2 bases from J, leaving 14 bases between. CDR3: CASSMGPGRTYEQYF. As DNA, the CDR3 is TGTGCCAGTAGTATGGGGCCAGGGCGGACCTACGAGCAGTACTTC.

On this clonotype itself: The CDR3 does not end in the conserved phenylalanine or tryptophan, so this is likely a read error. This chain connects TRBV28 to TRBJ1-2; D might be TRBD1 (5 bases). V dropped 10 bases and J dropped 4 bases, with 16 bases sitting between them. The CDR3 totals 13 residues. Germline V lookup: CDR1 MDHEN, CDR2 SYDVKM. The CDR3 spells CATTPGRTYGYTL. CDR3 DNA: TGTGCCACCACCCCGGGACGGACCTATGGCTACACCCTC.

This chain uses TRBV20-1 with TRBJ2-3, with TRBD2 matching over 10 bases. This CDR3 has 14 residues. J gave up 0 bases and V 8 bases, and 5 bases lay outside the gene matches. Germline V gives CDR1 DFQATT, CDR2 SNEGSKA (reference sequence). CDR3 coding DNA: TGCAGTTCCTTAGCGGGGGGTAGCACAGATACGCAGTATTTT. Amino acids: CSSLAGGSTDTQYF.

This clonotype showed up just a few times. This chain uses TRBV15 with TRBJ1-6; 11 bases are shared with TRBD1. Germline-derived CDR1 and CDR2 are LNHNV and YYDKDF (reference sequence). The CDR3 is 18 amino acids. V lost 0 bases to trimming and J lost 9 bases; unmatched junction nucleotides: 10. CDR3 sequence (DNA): TGTGCCACCAGCAGAGATCGGAGGACAGGGGGCGCGAGTTCACCCCTCCACTTT. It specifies CATSRDRRTGGASSPLHF.

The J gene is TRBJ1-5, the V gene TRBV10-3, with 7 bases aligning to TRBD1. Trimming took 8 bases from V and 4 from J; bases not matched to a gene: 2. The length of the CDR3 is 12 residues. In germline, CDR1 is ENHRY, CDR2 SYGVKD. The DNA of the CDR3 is TGTGCCATCGGACAGGTGAATCAGCCCCAGCATTTT. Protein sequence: CAIGQVNQPQHF.